These T cell receptor beta chains were read from a single sample in a study of shared clonotypes between healthy human individuals. Sequencing used immunoSEQ multiplex PCR; TCRdb keeps in-frame clones, though not all of them. The sample holds approximately 500,000 clones; 75% to 80% are singletons and the top ten take 12%. Sample: PBMCs. These TCRs come from a woman in her 40s in good health. Some clones in this sample may be carry-over from other donors' samples. Both conserved end residues are part of each CDR3.

CDR3aa,v_gene
CASSASGETQYF,TRBV18
CAWSVVSGRWSGELFF,TRBV30
CSVEGTSGRANEQFF,TRBV29-1
CAISEPGHEQYF,TRBV10-3
CASSPFFAGAYNEQFF,TRBV7-6
CSVEGGSGRAGGTDTQYF,TRBV29-1
CASSLARNTEAFF,TRBV5-4
CASSLGSSGANVLTF,TRBV6-6
CASSFRVFSGNTIYF,TRBV7-8
CASSQDLGIQYF,TRBV4-1
CASSQATYNEQFF,TRBV4-1
CASSLAPVEEQYF,TRBV5-4
CASKRGGTDTQYF,TRBV7-9
CASSFRDRYNEQFF,TRBV7-9
CASNPATSSYNEQFF,TRBV6-6
CASSQDYKATTTDTQYF,TRBV4-2
CASSSVGTGGLFRGGYTF,TRBV7-2
CASSESGRRHF,TRBV6-1
CASRTSGAGTYNEQFF,TRBV5-1
CSVDVWEGAGGNTIYF,TRBV29-1
CASSLAIRADNEQFF,TRBV7-6
CASSTNRDGSRAGMDEQYF,TRBV21-1
CASRAYEQYF,TRBV2
CASVRAGGRWTGELFF,TRBV19
CASRPLADPRETQYF,TRBV7-8
CASSFRTHQPQHF,TRBV27
CAWSPKATGRYGYTF,TRBV30
CASSGTGYTGELFF,TRBV5-1
CASSRKGGGEKLFF,TRBV6-5
CASSSRDGGYNEQFF,TRBV7-8
CASSSSGRPGELFF,TRBV2
CASSLGARESEQFF,TRBV5-4
CASSDRASAELWGEQYF,TRBV2
CASSTRTGPYNEQFF,TRBV27
CASSVGSRQETQYF,TRBV9
CASSYSDGSYEQYF,TRBV6-6
CASSFGTGGYEQFF,TRBV11-2
CASSEGTRNQPQHF,TRBV2
CASSQLLAGFYEQYF,TRBV4-1
CASSVDGSEAFF,TRBV9
CASSALAGNYEQYF,TRBV7-2
CASSQVVASGSTQYF,TRBV14
CAWRPGGAGANVLTF,TRBV30
CAWSVRIGDGYTF,TRBV30
CASSLMGIWAEAFF,TRBV5-1
CASRQSGTGELFF,TRBV6-1